One sample yielded the 16 T cell receptor beta chains listed below, sequenced in a study of PD-1 blockade in classical Hodgkin lymphoma. Documented time point: cycle 4 day 1 (C4D1), after six to seven weeks of nivolumab. Brentuximab vedotin exposure varied, and every patient relapsed after autologous stem cell transplantation. The table came from immunoSEQ multiplex PCR; TCRdb's copy has only in-frame clones and leaves some out. The data contain about 85,000 clones, just over 90% of them singletons. The input for sequencing was peripheral blood mononuclear cells (PBMCs), taken before the fourth cycle of nivolumab. All receptors come from a human donor with classical Hodgkin lymphoma.

This clone was detected once. V and J are TRBV7-9 and TRBJ1-3; D call uncertain. Trimming cost V 5 bases and J 0 bases, with 14 bases left between them. CDR1 is SEHNR, CDR2 FQNEAQ, per germline (reference sequence). The CDR3 is 16 residues long. The CDR3 loop reads CASSTVRASSGNTIYF. The CDR3 DNA reads as TGTGCCAGCAGCACTGTAAGGGCCAGCTCTGGAAACACCATATATTTT.

For the CDR3, the DNA is TGTGCCAGCAGTTTAACCGCCTCGACAAGAAACACCGGGGAGCTGTTTTTT. Its protein is CASSLTASTRNTGELFF. The chain has TRBV7-9 and TRBJ2-2, with D unclear. The CDR3 sequence is 17 residues long. Trimming stripped 6 bases from V and 2 bases from J, with 19 bases between. Germline-derived CDR1 and CDR2 are SEHNR and FQNEAQ (reference sequence).

The V and J genes are TRBV5-1 and TRBJ1-1; no clear D gene. The CDR3 runs to 13 residues. Germline assignment: CDR1 SGHRS and CDR2 YFSETQ. V gave up 0 bases and J gave up 6 bases, with 9 bases separating them. CDR3: CASSLEAGAEAFF. The CDR3 nucleotides read TGCGCCAGCAGCTTGGAGGCCGGCGCTGAAGCTTTCTTT.

This clone was counted a single time. J is TRBJ1-2 and V is TRBV11-2, with D possibly being TRBD1 (5 bases). V dropped 3 bases and J dropped 6 bases, with 17 bases sitting between them. CDR3 length equals 15 residues. Germline V CDR1 and CDR2: SGHAT, FQNNGV. The CDR3 bases are TGTGCCAGCAGCTTTGGGGGAACTGTCTTGGATGGCTACACCTTC. Amino acid sequence: CASSFGGTVLDGYTF.

This chain links TRBV11-2 with TRBJ1-2; D gene uncertain. This CDR3 is built from 14 residues. Germline values: CDR1 SGHAT, CDR2 FQNNGV. With 7 bases removed from V and 1 base from J, the gap between germline ends came to 13 bases. This CDR3 is CASNRGSGNYGYTF. CDR3 in DNA: TGTGCCAGCAACCGGGGAAGCGGTAACTATGGCTACACCTTC. Full variable domain (missing parts from reference TRBV11-2 and TRBJ1-2): EAGVAQSPRYKIIEKRQSVAFWCNPISGHATLYWYQQILGQGPKLLIQFQNNGVVDDSQLPKDRFSAERLKGVDSTLKIQPAKLEDSAVYLCASNRGSGNYGYTFGSGTRLTVV.

V gene TRBV27 combines with J gene TRBJ2-1; 7 bases map to TRBD2. This CDR3 spans 17 amino acids. V dropped 5 bases and J dropped 3; count of bases not matched to a gene: 13. Germline values: CDR1 MNHEY, CDR2 SMNVEV (reference sequence). CDR3 nucleotide sequence: TGTGCCAGCAGTGTCGGGTTGGCTAGCGGACACTACAATGAGCAGTTCTTC. Amino acids: CASSVGLASGHYNEQFF.

CDR3 protein: CASSLATSTDTQYF. The CDR3 nucleotides read TGTGCCAGCAGCTTAGCAACTAGCACAGATACGCAGTATTTT. This chain links TRBV7-2 with TRBJ2-3; D call uncertain. The germline V gene encodes CDR1 SGHTA and CDR2 FQGNSA. V lost 0 bases to trimming and J lost 0 bases, with 4 bases between them. The CDR3 runs to 14 residues.

V usage is TRBV19 and J usage is TRBJ1-2; D is unresolved. This CDR3 is 15 amino acids long. V was cut by 2 bases and J by 2 bases, with 12 bases left in between. Germline V CDR1 and CDR2: LNHDA, SQIVND (reference sequence). The CDR3 region is CASSISFGSNYGYTF. In nucleotides, the CDR3 is TGTGCCAGTAGTATATCTTTTGGTAGCAACTATGGCTACACCTTC.

The chain joins TRBV5-1 to TRBJ2-2; TRBD1 matches 8 bases. The germline V gene encodes CDR1 SGHRS and CDR2 YFSETQ. V trimming: 4 bases; J trimming: 2 bases; junction bases outside the gene matches: 4. The CDR3 contains 15 residues. The CDR3: CASSPTGANTGELFF. DNA of the CDR3: TGCGCCAGCAGCCCGACAGGGGCAAACACCGGGGAGCTGTTTTTT. Full variable domain (outside the CDR3, taken from reference TRBV5-1 and TRBJ2-2): KAGVTQTPRYLIKTRGQQVTLSCSPISGHRSVSWYQQTPGQGLQFLFEYFSETQRNKGNFPGRFSGRQFSNSRSEMNVSTLELGDSALYLCASSPTGANTGELFFGEGSRLTVL.

The gene calls are TRBV15 and TRBJ2-1; no definite D call. With 0 bases removed from V and 0 bases from J, the gap between germline ends came to 9 bases. Per germline, CDR1 LNHNV and CDR2 YYDKDF (reference sequence). CDR3 length: 16 amino acids. The CDR3 sequence is CATSRELLSSYNEQFF. CDR3 DNA: TGTGCCACCAGCAGAGAACTCCTGAGCTCCTACAATGAGCAGTTCTTC.

The gene calls are TRBV30 and TRBJ1-1; no reliable D call. CDR1 is GTSNPN, CDR2 SVGIG, per germline (reference sequence). This CDR3 has 13 residues. Trimming cost V 4 bases and J 3 bases, with 12 bases left between them. In DNA, the CDR3 is TGTGCCTGGACCGCAGCTCGGGACACTGAAGCTTTCTTT. The encoded protein is CAWTAARDTEAFF. The full variable domain, completed using reference TRBV30 and TRBJ1-1, is SQTIHQWPATLVQPVGSPLSLECTVEGTSNPNLYWYRQAAGRGLQLLFYSVGIGQISSEVPQNLSASRPQDRQFILSSKKLLLSDSGFYLCAWTAARDTEAFFGQGTRLTVV.

The chain uses TRBV6-6 and TRBJ2-1; D is undetermined. The V end lost 5 bases, the J end lost 8 bases, and 10 bases lay between the germline ends. The CDR3 has 12 amino acids. Germline loops: CDR1 MNHNY, CDR2 SVGAGI (reference sequence). In DNA form, the CDR3 reads TGTGCCAGCAGTCTCCTTGGGGATGAGCAGTTCTTC. Its translation is CASSLLGDEQFF.

This sequence joins TRBV5-6 and TRBJ2-5; D possibly uses TRBD1 or TRBD2 (6 bases each). The CDR3 length is 15 residues. Germline CDR1 is SGHDT and CDR2 is YYEEEE. V was cut by 3 bases and J by 4 bases, with 16 bases left in between. The CDR3 nucleotides are TGTGCCAGCAGCTCCGACGGGGGCGGAACAGAGACCCAGTACTTC. Its protein is CASSSDGGGTETQYF.

CDR3 coding DNA: TGTGCCAGTAGTCTCATCCGGGGACAGGGGGCACGGTGGTATGGCTACACCTTC. Translated: CASSLIRGQGARWYGYTF. This chain joins TRBV19 and TRBJ1-2, with 12 positions matching TRBD1. V was clipped by 5 bases and J by 5 bases; unmatched bases: 15. CDR1 LNHDA and CDR2 SQIVND come from the germline V gene (reference sequence). The CDR3 covers 18 residues. Drawing the rest from reference TRBV19 and TRBJ1-2, the complete variable domain is DGGITQSPKYLFRKEGQNVTLSCEQNLNHDAMYWYRQDPGQGLRLIYYSQIVNDFQKGDIAEGYSVSREKKESFPLTVTSAQKNPTAFYLCASSLIRGQGARWYGYTFGSGTRLTVV.

This chain uses TRBV5-1 with TRBJ1-2; D is possibly TRBD1 (6 bases). The germline gives CDR1 SGHRS, CDR2 YFSETQ. The length of the CDR3 is 14 residues. Trimming left V 4 bases short and J 8 bases short, with 18 bases between. The CDR3 protein is CASSLNTGNGGYTF. CDR3 nucleotide sequence: TGCGCCAGCAGCCTTAACACAGGGAATGGAGGCTACACCTTC.

The chain couples TRBV5-4 to TRBJ2-1; TRBD2 aligns across 9 bases. With 6 bases clipped from V and 1 base from J, the junction kept 11 bases outside the gene matches. This CDR3 has 17 amino acids. Looked up from germline, CDR1 is SGHNT and CDR2 is YYREEE (reference sequence). The CDR3 region is CASIPIAGEGSYNEQFF. CDR3 sequence (DNA): TGTGCCAGCATCCCCATAGCGGGGGAAGGGTCCTACAATGAGCAGTTCTTC.